The 21 T cell receptor beta chains below all came from one sample that was sequenced in a study of blood T cell repertoires in COVID-19. Assay used: immunoSEQ multiplex PCR; TCRdb lists only in-frame clones, some missing. The sample consists of some 160,000 clones, approximately 83% of them appearing once. The source material was peripheral blood. The source of these receptors is a man aged 70-80 years who had recovered from COVID-19.

V gene TRBV5-8 combines with J gene TRBJ2-3; TRBD1 might be the D (6 bases). The V and J ends lost 4 bases and 5 bases respectively, with 14 bases between them. The CDR3 loop spans 14 amino acids. Germline V gene data show CDR1 as SGHTS and CDR2 as YDEGEE. CDR3 coding DNA: TGTGCCAGCAGCCGGACAGTGACGAGAGATACGCAGTATTTT. Encoded protein: CASSRTVTRDTQYF.

This clone appeared a few times. CDR3 DNA: TGCGCCAGCAGCTGGATAACCGGGACAGGGGGCAAGGCTGAAGCTTTCTTT. Translation gives CASSWITGTGGKAEAFF. The chain joins TRBV5-1 to TRBJ1-1; 12 bases align to TRBD1. The CDR3 has 17 amino acids. The V and J ends lost 3 bases and 6 bases, in that order; junction bases with no gene match: 12. Per the germline V gene, CDR1 is SGHRS and CDR2 is YFSETQ.

The chain recombines TRBV11-3 with TRBJ1-3; the D gene is possibly TRBD1 (5 bases). Trimming removed 3 bases at V and 3 bases at J, with 6 bases between. The length of the CDR3 is 13 residues. From germline, CDR1 is SGHNT and CDR2 YENEEA. The CDR3 loop reads CASSLQGGNTIYF. The CDR3 region has the DNA TGTGCCAGCAGCTTGCAGGGTGGAAACACCATATATTTT.

The J gene is TRBJ2-5, the V gene TRBV12-3 or TRBV12-4; possible D gene TRBD1, 6 bases. Trimming took 5 bases from V and 1 from J, leaving 8 bases between them. The CDR3 covers 13 residues. The CDR3 loop is CASSVQGQETQYF. The CDR3 nucleotides are TGTGCCAGCAGTGTACAGGGCCAAGAGACCCAGTACTTC.

The rearrangement links TRBV5-6 to TRBJ1-6, with D perhaps matching TRBD1 (5 bases). The germline V and J ends were trimmed by 4 bases and 7 bases, with 18 bases remaining between them. This CDR3 has 16 amino acids. Germline V lookup: CDR1 SGHDT, CDR2 YYEEEE. The CDR3 here is CASSTWGVGRNSPLHF. CDR3 nucleotides: TGTGCCAGCAGCACGTGGGGGGTAGGGAGAAATTCACCCCTCCACTTT.

V and J are TRBV28 and TRBJ2-1; D might be TRBD2 (6 bases). This CDR3 is 16 amino acids long. The germline V gene has CDR1 MDHEN and CDR2 SYDVKM. V dropped 6 bases and J dropped 0 bases, with 15 bases sitting between them. The DNA of the CDR3 is TGTGCCAGCAGATCTGATCTAGCGAGCTCCTACAATGAGCAGTTCTTC. Encoded protein: CASRSDLASSYNEQFF. Together with reference TRBV28 and TRBJ2-1, the CDR3 gives the full variable domain: DVKVTQSSRYLVKRTGEKVFLECVQDMDHENMFWYRQDPGLGLRLIYFSYDVKMKEKGDIPEGYSVSREKKERFSLILESASTNQTSMYLCASRSDLASSYNEQFFGPGTRLTVL.

The J gene is TRBJ2-2, the V gene TRBV3-1 (or the pseudogene TRBV3-2), with unresolved D. Per the germline V gene, CDR1 is LGHDT and CDR2 is YNNKEL (reference sequence). The CDR3 is made up of 12 amino acids. V lost 5 bases to trimming and J lost 7 bases, with 8 bases between them. The CDR3 reads CASSATGGELFF. As DNA, the CDR3 is TGTGCCAGCAGCGCAACGGGCGGGGAGCTGTTTTTT.

The chain uses TRBV7-9 and TRBJ2-1; TRBD1 agrees at 12 bases. This CDR3 has 15 amino acids. J gave up 8 bases and V 5 bases, and 7 bases lay outside the gene matches. Germline V gene lookup returns CDR1 SEHNR and CDR2 FQNEAQ (reference sequence). This chain's CDR3 is CASSTGTGGWDEQFF. DNA for the CDR3: TGTGCCAGCAGCACCGGGACAGGGGGCTGGGATGAGCAGTTCTTC.

This sequence joins TRBV11-2 and TRBJ2-1, with 10 positions matching TRBD1. The CDR3 loop spans 17 amino acids. Germline CDR1 SGHAT, CDR2 FQNNGV. V lost 1 base, J lost 0 bases, and 3 bases stayed unmatched. CDR3: CASSLVWDRGSYNEQFF. The DNA of the CDR3 is TGTGCCAGCAGCTTAGTCTGGGACAGGGGCTCCTACAATGAGCAGTTCTTC.

This chain links TRBV19 with TRBJ2-7; 7 nucleotides line up with TRBD2. This CDR3 contains 16 residues. CDR1 LNHDA and CDR2 SQIVND come from the germline V gene (reference sequence). The ends lost 6 bases at V and 4 bases at J; junction bases unmatched: 15. This chain's CDR3 is CASSRRSREGYYEQYF. CDR3 bases: TGTGCCAGTAGCCGCAGAAGCAGGGAGGGATATTACGAGCAGTACTTC.

This clone was picked up a small number of times. The CDR3 sequence: CASSGVPDRGLGTQHF. DNA of the CDR3: TGCGCCAGCAGTGGGGTCCCGGACAGGGGGCTGGGGACCCAGCATTTT. The chain links TRBV10-1 to TRBJ1-5; TRBD1 matches at 11 bases. The CDR3 totals 16 residues. V trimming: 4 bases; J trimming: 11 bases; junction bases outside the gene matches: 13. In germline, CDR1 is WNHNN, CDR2 SYGVQD (reference sequence).

Note on this clone: One junction end does not reproduce the germline sequence, and a read error may be involved. This CDR3 is CTSSLWIELTNEQFF. The CDR3, as DNA: TGTACCAGCAGTTTATGGATTGAACTCACCAATGAGCAGTTCTTC. The V gene is TRBV28, the J gene TRBJ2-1; the D is unclear. Looked up from germline, CDR1 is MDHEN and CDR2 is SYDVKM. The CDR3 loop spans 15 amino acids.

V usage is TRBV5-6 and J usage is TRBJ2-6, with D possibly being TRBD2 (6 bases). The CDR3 is 15 residues long. Germline values: CDR1 SGHDT, CDR2 YYEEEE. With 2 bases removed from V and 3 bases from J, the gap between germline ends came to 9 bases. CDR3 in DNA: TGTGCCAGCAGCTTTGGAGGGGATGGGGCCAACGTCCTGACTTTC. Protein: CASSFGGDGANVLTF.

This chain uses TRBV3-1 (or the pseudogene TRBV3-2) with TRBJ1-2; 10 bases fit TRBD1. The CDR3 covers 14 residues. Germline lookup yields CDR1 LGHDT and CDR2 YNNKEL (reference sequence). The V segment lost 6 bases and the J segment 7 bases; nucleotides outside the gene matches: 8. The chain's CDR3 is CASRSGTGESGYTF. The CDR3 DNA is TGTGCCAGCAGGTCCGGGACAGGGGAAAGTGGCTACACCTTC.

Only one count was recorded for this clone. The V gene is TRBV9, the J gene TRBJ2-1; 15 nucleotides align to TRBD2. This CDR3 contains 15 residues. V shed 3 bases and J 10 bases; nucleotides not matched to a gene: 5. Germline loops: CDR1 SGDLS, CDR2 YYNGEE. The DNA of the CDR3 is TGTGCCAGCAGCGGGACTAGCGGGAGGGCCGCGGAGCAGTTCTTC. Its translation: CASSGTSGRAAEQFF.

The gene calls are TRBV27 and TRBJ2-7; possibly TRBD2 for D (5 bases). The V gene lost 3 bases and the J gene lost 5 bases, with 11 bases spanning the gap. The germline gives CDR1 MNHEY, CDR2 SMNVEV (reference sequence). The length of the CDR3 is 13 residues. This chain's CDR3 is CASSFRSGDEQYF. CDR3 DNA: TGTGCCAGCAGTTTCCGGTCCGGGGACGAGCAGTACTTC.

This clone was seen a single time. V usage is TRBV5-4 and J usage is TRBJ2-7; 8 bases align to TRBD2. CDR1 and CDR2 from the germline V gene are SGHNT and YYREEE (reference sequence). The CDR3 contains 18 residues. Germline trimming cut 1 base from V and 5 bases from J; bases unmatched to any gene: 17. The CDR3 coding sequence is TGTGCCAGCAGCTTGCAAATCTCAGCAGCGGGAGCAGACAACGAGCAGTACTTC. Its translation: CASSLQISAAGADNEQYF. Full variable domain (outside the CDR3, taken from reference TRBV5-4 and TRBJ2-7): ETGVTQSPTHLIKTRGQQVTLRCSSQSGHNTVSWYQQALGQGPQFIFQYYREEENGRGNFPPRFSGLQFPNYSSELNVNALELDDSALYLCASSLQISAAGADNEQYFGPGTRLTVT.

The gene calls are TRBV2 and TRBJ2-7; 8 bases match TRBD2. V was clipped by 7 bases and J by 3 bases; unmatched bases: 8. The germline V gene encodes CDR1 SNHLY and CDR2 FYNNEI. The CDR3 spans 14 residues. CDR3 sequence: CASNRLARLYEQYF. The CDR3 DNA reads TGTGCCAGCAACCGACTAGCGCGACTCTACGAGCAGTACTTC.

The CDR3: CASSAAGDQRTDTQYF. The CDR3 DNA sequence: TGTGCCAGCAGCGCAGCAGGGGATCAGCGAACAGATACGCAGTATTTT. The J gene is TRBJ2-3, the V gene TRBV9, with D maybe TRBD1 (6 bases). From germline, CDR1 is SGDLS and CDR2 YYNGEE. V lost 3 bases to trimming and J lost 3 bases, with 17 bases between them. The CDR3 is 16 residues long.

The genes are TRBV15 and TRBJ2-7; D gene ambiguous. CDR3 length equals 15 residues. V was trimmed by 0 bases and J by 0 bases, leaving 9 bases between them. Germline CDR1 LNHNV, CDR2 YYDKDF (reference sequence). The CDR3 bases are TGTGCCACCAGCAGAGATGCGGCTCTCTCCTACGAGCAGTACTTC. Translated: CATSRDAALSYEQYF.

The chain employs TRBV2 and TRBJ1-1; 9 bases fit TRBD1. The CDR3 extends over 16 amino acids. With V trimmed by 6 bases and J by 0 bases, 8 bases remained unmatched. Looked up from germline, CDR1 is SNHLY and CDR2 is FYNNEI. CDR3 sequence reads: CASSLHRGQMNTEAFF. The CDR3 nucleotides are TGTGCCAGCAGCCTTCACAGGGGGCAAATGAACACTGAAGCTTTCTTT. Looking up the rest from reference TRBV2 and TRBJ1-1 gives the full variable domain: EPEVTQTPSHQVTQMGQEVILRCVPISNHLYFYWYRQILGQKVEFLVSFYNNEISEKSEIFDDQFSVERPDGSNFTLKIRSTKLEDSAMYFCASSLHRGQMNTEAFFGQGTRLTVV.